This TCR beta chain came from a study of monozygotic twins with inflammatory bowel disease. Study-wide findings and caveats: Between concordant and discordant twins, repertoire similarity failed to differ, a result that limited power may explain. There were differing immunosuppressive treatments, which may have added variability to patient repertoires.

The CDR3 is 16 amino acids. The V gene's germline CDR1 is LGHNA and CDR2 YNFKEQ. TCRdb re-analyzed the 5' RACE reads; it lists each CDR3 protein once, without DNA. In all, the sample yields nearly 450,000 distinct CDR3 sequences. In the case of this clonotype: The antigen is not known.

The specimen sequenced was blood. This TCR came from a human donor with ulcerative colitis or Crohn's disease, or a healthy co-twin of an affected twin (not recorded which). The J gene is TRBJ2-7, the V gene TRBV4-2; TCRdb selects TRBD1, and the lack of DNA leaves this call unchecked. The chain's CDR3 is CASSRPGQGDSYEQYF.